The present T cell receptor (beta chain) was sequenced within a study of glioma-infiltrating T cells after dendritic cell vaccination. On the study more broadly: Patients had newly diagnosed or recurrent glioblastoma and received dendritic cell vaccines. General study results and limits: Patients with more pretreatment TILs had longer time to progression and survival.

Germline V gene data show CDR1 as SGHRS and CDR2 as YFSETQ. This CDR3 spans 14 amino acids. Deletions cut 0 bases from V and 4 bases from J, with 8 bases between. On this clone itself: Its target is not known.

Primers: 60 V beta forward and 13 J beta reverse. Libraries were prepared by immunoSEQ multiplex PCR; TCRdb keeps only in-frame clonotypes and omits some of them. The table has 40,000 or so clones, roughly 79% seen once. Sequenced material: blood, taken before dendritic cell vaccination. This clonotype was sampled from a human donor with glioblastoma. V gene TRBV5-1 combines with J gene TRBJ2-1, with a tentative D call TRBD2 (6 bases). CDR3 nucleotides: TGCGCCAGCAGCTTGGGACTAGAATACAATGAGCAGTTCTTC. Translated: CASSLGLEYNEQFF.